These T cell receptor beta chains were read from a single sample in a study of blood T cell repertoires in COVID-19. Generated by immunoSEQ multiplex PCR, the TCRdb table keeps only in-frame clones and is missing some. Here the sample spans just under 80,000 clones, 80% being singletons. The sequencing input was peripheral blood. These receptors came from a woman between 65 and 79 years old with acute or convalescent COVID-19. The CDR3 runs from the conserved cysteine through the conserved F or W. A D gene is named only where the DNA matches it firmly. Not every row has a clone size; where given, it reads once, few, many or a size class.

d_call	j_call	v_call	clone_size	cdr3_aa	cdr3_nt
-	TRBJ1-6	TRBV6-5	-	CASSYTSVRENSPLHF	TGTGCCAGCAGTTACACAAGCGTTCGGGAGAATTCACCCCTCCACTTT
TRBD1	TRBJ1-2	TRBV7-9	-	CASSSGGGYGYTF	TGTGCCAGCAGCTCAGGGGGAGGCTATGGCTACACCTTC
TRBD1	TRBJ2-7	TRBV6-5	-	CASNPPGQGSYEQYF	TGTGCCAGCAATCCTCCGGGACAGGGGTCCTACGAGCAGTACTTC
TRBD1	TRBJ1-6	TRBV2	-	CASSGTVNSPLHF	TGTGCCAGTTCCGGGACAGTAAATTCACCCCTCCACTTT
TRBD1	TRBJ1-2	TRBV15	-	CAGVGDRVNYGYTF	TGTGCCGGAGTAGGGGACAGGGTAAACTATGGCTACACCTTC
TRBD1	TRBJ1-2	TRBV5-6	-	CASSPKNLRDRGIGGYTF	TGTGCCAGCAGCCCAAAAAACTTAAGGGACAGGGGAATAGGAGGCTACACCTTC
-	TRBJ1-1	TRBV5-1	-	CASSVGQGPEAFF	TGCGCCAGCAGCGTTGGGCAGGGCCCTGAAGCTTTCTTT
-	TRBJ1-3	TRBV19	-	CASSIYRKGGNTIYF	TGTGCCAGTAGTATCTACAGGAAAGGTGGAAACACCATATATTTT
-	TRBJ2-2	TRBV4-1	-	CASSQVQEGTGELFF	TGCGCCAGCAGCCAAGTTCAGGAGGGCACCGGGGAGCTGTTTTTT
TRBD2	TRBJ2-1	TRBV6-2/TRBV6-3	-	CASSYGGGAYNEQFF	TGTGCCAGCAGTTACGGCGGGGGGGCCTACAATGAGCAGTTCTTC
-	TRBJ1-1	TRBV10-3	-	CAISVSGEGNTEAFF	TGTGCCATCAGTGTCTCGGGGGAGGGAAACACTGAAGCTTTCTTT
TRBD1	TRBJ1-3	TRBV9	-	CASSVWDRPGNTIYF	TGTGCCAGCAGCGTATGGGACAGACCTGGAAACACCATATATTTT
TRBD1	TRBJ1-2	TRBV5-1	-	CASSTGQGAEGYTF	TGCGCCAGCAGCACGGGACAGGGGGCTGAAGGCTACACCTTC
-	TRBJ2-2	TRBV27	once	CASSLTSASTGELFF	TGTGCCAGCAGTTTAACTTCCGCGAGCACCGGGGAGCTGTTTTTT
-	TRBJ2-4	TRBV3-1/TRBV3-2	-	CASSQEENRIQYF	TGTGCCAGCAGCCAAGAGGAGAATCGCATTCAGTACTTC
-	TRBJ2-1	TRBV20-1	-	CSASLLNNEQFF	TGCAGTGCTAGTCTACTTAACAATGAGCAGTTCTTC
-	TRBJ1-1	TRBV6-5	-	CASSYSYGETTEAFF	TGTGCCAGCAGTTACTCGTACGGGGAGACCACTGAAGCTTTCTTT
-	TRBJ1-6	TRBV20-1	-	CSASMQGNNSPLHF	TGCAGTGCTAGTATGCAGGGAAACAATTCACCCCTCCACTTT
-	TRBJ1-5	TRBV15	-	CATSDVWGDGNQPQHF	TGTGCCACCAGCGACGTGTGGGGGGATGGCAATCAGCCCCAGCATTTT
-	TRBJ2-7	TRBV2	-	CASTPFPGTSYEQYF	TGTGCCAGCACGCCGTTCCCCGGGACTTCCTACGAGCAGTACTTC
-	TRBJ1-3	TRBV10-3	-	CAIRLGPSIKGDTIYF	TGTGCCATCAGGCTGGGGCCGTCGATTAAAGGTGACACCATATATTTT
TRBD1	TRBJ2-1	TRBV11-3	-	CASSDWTGGYQFF	TGTGCCAGCAGCGATTGGACAGGGGGTTATCAGTTCTTC
-	TRBJ2-2	TRBV7-8	-	CASSLIQGRNGELFF	TGTGCCAGCAGCTTAATCCAGGGGCGGAACGGGGAGCTGTTTTTT
TRBD2	TRBJ2-1	TRBV10-3	few	CAISDGTSGGYNEQFF	TGTGCCATCAGTGATGGGACTAGCGGGGGGTACAATGAGCAGTTCTTC
TRBD1	TRBJ2-3	TRBV18	-	CASSAGTGKNTQYF	TGTGCCAGCTCAGCAGGGACAGGGAAAAATACGCAGTATTTT
-	TRBJ1-2	TRBV9	-	CASSVAGVEGYTF	TGTGCCAGCAGCGTAGCAGGGGTGGAAGGCTACACCTTC
-	TRBJ1-3	TRBV7-2	-	CASSLEGVGRSSGNTIYF	TGTGCCAGCAGCTTAGAGGGGGTGGGCAGGAGCTCTGGAAACACCATATATTTT
TRBD1	TRBJ2-7	TRBV19	-	CASKIFRDSHEQYF	TGTGCCAGTAAGATATTCCGGGACAGCCACGAGCAGTACTTC
TRBD1	TRBJ2-7	TRBV5-1	few	CASSPHDREVDEQYF	TGCGCCAGCAGTCCTCACGACAGGGAAGTGGACGAGCAGTACTTC
TRBD1	TRBJ1-2	TRBV5-6	-	CASSLTGGEADGYTF	TGTGCCAGCAGCTTAACAGGGGGCGAGGCGGATGGCTACACCTTC
TRBD2	TRBJ2-3	TRBV6-5	-	CASSFNSGGAWDTQYF	TGTGCCAGCAGTTTCAATAGCGGGGGGGCGTGGGATACGCAGTATTTT
-	TRBJ1-2	TRBV6-2/TRBV6-3	-	CASSAGGIYTF	TGTGCCAGCAGTGCCGGGGGGATCTACACCTTC
TRBD1	TRBJ2-2	TRBV19	once	CASSRQPGQGKTGELFF	TGTGCCAGTAGCCGTCAGCCGGGACAGGGGAAGACCGGGGAGCTGTTTTTT
-	TRBJ2-3	TRBV7-9	-	CASSYGGNTQYF	TGTGCCAGCAGCTATGGGGGGAATACGCAGTATTTT
-	TRBJ2-1	TRBV27	-	CASNSQGYNEQFF	TGTGCCAGCAACAGCCAGGGGTACAATGAGCAGTTCTTC
-	TRBJ2-5	TRBV7-3	-	CASSRGLPQETQYF	TGTGCCAGCAGCCGAGGACTACCTCAAGAGACCCAGTACTTC
TRBD2	TRBJ2-3	TRBV7-2	-	CASSLRMRGGSDTQYF	TGTGCCAGCAGCTTAAGAATGCGGGGGGGGTCAGATACGCAGTATTTT
-	TRBJ1-2	TRBV5-1	few	CASSQAGYGYTF	TGCGCCAGCAGTCAGGCAGGCTATGGCTACACCTTC
TRBD1	TRBJ1-6	TRBV14	once	CASSQRTGGSPLHF	TGTGCCAGCAGCCAAAGGACAGGAGGGTCACCCCTCCACTTT
-	TRBJ2-1	TRBV4-3	-	CASSQSQAPSSENNEQFF	TGCGCCAGCAGCCAATCCCAGGCGCCTTCTTCCGAAAATAATGAGCAGTTCTTC
-	TRBJ1-2	TRBV11-2	-	CASSLALEEANYGYTF	TGTGCCAGCAGCTTAGCCCTGGAGGAAGCTAACTATGGCTACACCTTC
-	TRBJ1-2	TRBV24-1	-	CATSAPGDYGYTF	TGTGCCACCAGTGCCCCAGGGGACTATGGCTACACCTTC
TRBD2	TRBJ2-3	TRBV7-9	few	CASRPLAGGLDTQYF	TGTGCCAGCAGGCCACTAGCGGGGGGGCTCGATACGCAGTATTTT
-	TRBJ1-2	TRBV5-4	-	CASSLGGLRYGYTF	TGTGCCAGCAGCCTGGGGGGGCTGCGGTATGGCTACACCTTC
TRBD2	TRBJ2-1	TRBV7-2	-	CASSLDPSGNEQFF	TGTGCCAGCAGCTTAGATCCTAGCGGCAATGAGCAGTTCTTC
TRBD1	TRBJ1-1	TRBV4-1	-	CASSQGTGGDTEAFF	TGCGCCAGCAGCCAAGGGACAGGGGGGGACACTGAAGCTTTCTTT
TRBD1	TRBJ1-6	TRBV19	-	CASSDRQGANSPLHF	TGTGCCAGTAGTGACAGACAGGGGGCGAATTCACCCCTCCACTTT
-	TRBJ2-1	TRBV5-1	-	CASSLIADPYNEQFF	TGCGCCAGCAGCTTGATCGCGGATCCCTACAATGAGCAGTTCTTC
-	TRBJ2-7	TRBV15	-	CATSRDPGNREQYF	TGTGCCACCAGCAGAGATCCCGGGAATAGGGAGCAGTACTTC
TRBD2	TRBJ2-7	TRBV9	-	CASSVAASGHYEQYF	TGTGCCAGCAGCGTAGCGGCTAGCGGCCACTACGAGCAGTACTTC